This T cell receptor (beta chain) came from a study of T cell changes during pregnancy in multiple sclerosis. Assay used: immunoSEQ multiplex PCR; TCRdb lists only in-frame clones, some missing. The sample shows under 120,000 clones, roughly 92% of them seen only once. J was trimmed by 7 bases and V by 4 bases; bases with no gene match: 4. The germline V gene has CDR1 SGHDN and CDR2 FVKESK. The CDR3 is 16 amino acids. This sample comprised peripheral blood, obtained after pregnancy. The chain links TRBV14 to TRBJ2-1; 16 nucleotides match TRBD2. The clonotype was recovered from a female donor with multiple sclerosis, enrolled in a pregnancy study. The CDR3 spells CASSPGTSGGVNEQFF. The CDR3 coding sequence is TGTGCCAGCAGCCCTGGGACTAGCGGGGGGGTTAATGAGCAGTTCTTC.